The rows below give T cell receptor beta chains drawn from one sample of a study of T cell responses to AZD1222 COVID-19 vaccine. Some clones are missing from TCRdb's copy, which holds only in-frame ones; the method was immunoSEQ multiplex PCR. The top ten hold 0.55% of the sample, which has 250,000 to 300,000 clones, almost 95% seen once. This specimen was peripheral blood, taken 28 days after the second AZD1222 dose. The receptors originated from an adult who received the AZD1222 COVID-19 vaccine. Each CDR3 is given with its conserved first and last residue. The D gene is left open where the match is weak. Part of the rows lack a size; the others show once, few, many or a class for expanded clones.

J: TRBJ1-4
D: .
V: TRBV4-3
size: .
CDR3: CASSQGIRIGTNEKLFF
DNA: TGCGCCAGCAGCCAAGGAATAAGGATAGGAACTAATGAAAAACTGTTTTTT

J: TRBJ2-3
D: .
V: TRBV4-1
size: .
CDR3: CASSQALDTQYF
DNA: TGCGCCAGCAGCCAAGCGCTAGATACGCAGTATTTT

J: TRBJ2-7
D: .
V: TRBV2
size: .
CDR3: CASSQEPYEQYF
DNA: TGTGCCAGCAGTCAGGAACCCTACGAGCAGTACTTC

J: TRBJ2-5
D: .
V: TRBV27
size: .
CDR3: CASSDAGAGETQYF
DNA: TGTGCCAGCAGTGACGCAGGGGCTGGGGAGACCCAGTACTTC

J: TRBJ2-2
D: .
V: TRBV4-1
size: .
CDR3: CASSQRQLNTGELFF
DNA: TGCGCCAGCAGCCAAAGACAGTTAAACACCGGGGAGCTGTTTTTT

J: TRBJ2-7
D: .
V: TRBV6-5
size: few
CDR3: CASRGLADLVHEQYF
DNA: TGTGCCAGCAGGGGTCTGGCGGATCTGGTACACGAGCAGTACTTC

J: TRBJ2-1
D: TRBD2
V: TRBV7-8
size: .
CDR3: CASSLPNSGSSYNEQFF
DNA: TGTGCCAGCAGCTTACCAAATAGCGGGAGCTCCTACAATGAGCAGTTCTTC

J: TRBJ2-1
D: TRBD2
V: TRBV5-5
size: .
CDR3: CASSLEASGTQFF
DNA: TGTGCCAGCAGCTTGGAGGCTAGCGGAACCCAGTTCTTC

J: TRBJ2-7
D: .
V: TRBV18
size: .
CDR3: CASSPSGVPSYEQYF
DNA: TGTGCCAGCTCACCCTCCGGGGTTCCCTCCTACGAGCAGTACTTC

J: TRBJ1-3
D: .
V: TRBV19
size: .
CDR3: CASSAGLLLSSGNTIYF
DNA: TGTGCCAGTAGTGCTGGACTGCTACTTAGCTCTGGAAACACCATATATTTT

J: TRBJ2-1
D: .
V: TRBV6-5
size: .
CDR3: CASSYPEGSEQFF
DNA: TGTGCCAGCAGTTACCCGGAGGGCAGTGAGCAGTTCTTC